Listed here are 14 T cell receptor beta chains from one sample, sequenced in a study of T cells after yellow fever vaccination. From the 5' RACE reads, TCRdb called clonotypes with MiXCR, one entry per CDR3 protein. The table shows approximately 160,000 distinct CDR3 sequences, with roughly 6.2% occurring only once. The sample here was CD4+ T cells sorted from PBMCs, taken on the day of the first yellow fever vaccination. These receptors originate from a man aged 18 to 30 who received the YFV17D yellow fever vaccine.

This clonotype came up a few times. J is TRBJ1-2 and V is TRBV4-2, with no clear D. CDR1 and CDR2 from the germline V gene are LGHNA and YNFKEQ. V shed 1 base and J shed 5 bases, with 11 bases lying between them. The CDR3 sequence is 14 residues long. As DNA, the CDR3 is TGTGCCAGCAGCCAAGGGACTCTGGGATATGGCTACACCTTC. It codes for CASSQGTLGYGYTF.

This clonotype was observed many times. The chain combines TRBV7-2 with TRBJ2-1; 7 bases align to TRBD1. V gave up 5 bases and J gave up 7 bases; unmatched junction bases: 8. The CDR3 runs to 14 residues. Looked up from germline, CDR1 is SGHTA and CDR2 is FQGNSA. This CDR3 is CASSARQGWNEQFF. The CDR3 DNA follows: TGTGCCAGCAGCGCGAGACAGGGTTGGAATGAGCAGTTCTTC. The full variable domain, with the rest looked up from reference TRBV7-2 and TRBJ2-1, is GAGVSQSPSNKVTEKGKDVELRCDPISGHTALYWYRQSLGQGLEFLIYFQGNSAPDKSGLPSDRFSAERTGGSVSTLTIQRTQQEDSAVYLCASSARQGWNEQFFGPGTRLTVL.

V and J are TRBV20-1 and TRBJ2-5, with D possibly being TRBD1 or TRBD2 (5 bases each). Germline V CDR1 and CDR2: DFQATT, SNEGSKA (reference sequence). The germline V and J ends were trimmed by 6 bases and 6 bases, with 17 bases remaining between them. The CDR3 consists of 13 residues. Here the CDR3 reads CSAGDGVLKTQYF. The CDR3 nucleotides are TGCAGTGCAGGGGACGGGGTGTTGAAGACCCAGTACTTC.

This clonotype showed up many times. The gene calls are TRBV4-1 and TRBJ2-1; D is undetermined. Between the trimmed V and J ends, which lost 1 base and 2 bases, there was a span of 12 bases. The CDR3 is 16 amino acids. Germline CDR1 MGHRA, CDR2 YSYEKL. CDR3 coding DNA: TGCGCCAGCAGCCAAGTACACCTAGTAACCTACAATGAGCAGTTCTTC. Protein: CASSQVHLVTYNEQFF.

At least ten counts were recorded for this clonotype. The chain carries TRBV20-1 and TRBJ2-3; TRBD1 matches at 7 bases. The V and J ends lost 6 bases and 4 bases, in that order; junction bases with no gene match: 10. Germline CDR1 and CDR2: DFQATT and SNEGSKA (reference sequence). The CDR3 is 14 amino acids. The CDR3 DNA sequence: TGCAGTGCAGGGACAGACTCTTTCCCAGATACGCAGTATTTT. It encodes CSAGTDSFPDTQYF.

The J gene is TRBJ1-2, the V gene TRBV6-2 or TRBV6-3, with D tentatively TRBD1 (5 bases). Trimming stripped 6 bases from V and 4 bases from J, with 18 bases between. Germline CDR1 is MNHEY and CDR2 is SVGEGT. The CDR3 covers 15 residues. The CDR3 is CASRPQDWDGYGYTF. In nucleotides, the CDR3 is TGTGCCAGCAGACCACAGGATTGGGACGGCTATGGCTACACCTTC.

This clonotype was seen a handful of times. V is TRBV4-3 and J is TRBJ2-2, with D perhaps given as TRBD1 or TRBD2 (6 bases each). Trimming left V 0 bases short and J 3 bases short, with 8 bases between. The CDR3 is 15 amino acids. CDR1 LGHNA and CDR2 YSLEER come from the germline V gene. CDR3 coding DNA: TGCGCCAGCAGCCAAGATCGGGGGCACACCGGGGAGCTGTTTTTT. This gives the protein CASSQDRGHTGELFF.

This clonotype was observed at least ten times. The chain couples TRBV11-2 to TRBJ2-1; 8 nucleotides align to TRBD1. CDR3 length: 14 amino acids. CDR1 and CDR2 (germline): SGHAT, FQNNGV. Trimming removed 3 bases from V and 11 bases from J; junction bases left unmatched: 9. CDR3 residues: CASSFGTGTRKQFF. The CDR3 DNA reads TGTGCCAGCAGCTTCGGGACAGGTACAAGAAAGCAGTTCTTC. The full variable domain, with the rest looked up from reference TRBV11-2 and TRBJ2-1, is EAGVAQSPRYKIIEKRQSVAFWCNPISGHATLYWYQQILGQGPKLLIQFQNNGVVDDSQLPKDRFSAERLKGVDSTLKIQPAKLEDSAVYLCASSFGTGTRKQFFGPGTRLTVL.

There are many counts of this clonotype. This chain uses TRBV28 with TRBJ2-7, with a possible D match to TRBD2 (6 bases). CDR1 and CDR2 from the germline V gene are MDHEN and SYDVKM. The CDR3 totals 14 residues. Deletions cut 4 bases from V and 2 bases from J, with 12 bases between. DNA for the CDR3: TGTGCCAGCAGTTCCCCGGGGGTTGCCTACGAGCAGTACGTC. It codes for CASSSPGVAYEQYV.

The chain uses TRBV20-1 and TRBJ2-5; 13 nucleotides agree with TRBD2. The CDR3 has 13 amino acids. Germline lookup yields CDR1 DFQATT and CDR2 SNEGSKA (reference sequence). V lost 6 bases and J lost 5; bases outside the gene matches: 3. CDR3: CSALAGGWETQYF. The CDR3 nucleotides are TGCAGTGCACTAGCGGGGGGGTGGGAGACCCAGTACTTC.

The table lists this clonotype with many counts. The chain carries TRBV5-1 and TRBJ2-5, with D perhaps assigned TRBD1 or TRBD2 (5 bases each). The V gene lost 3 bases and the J gene lost 5 bases, with 11 bases spanning the gap. This CDR3 spans 13 amino acids. CDR1 and CDR2 from the germline V gene are SGHRS and YFSETQ. This CDR3 reads CASSSPGLETQYF. Written as DNA, the CDR3 is TGCGCCAGCAGCTCGCCGGGGCTTGAGACCCAGTACTTC.

The sample holds a few counts of this clonotype. This chain links TRBV5-4 with TRBJ2-7; D gene ambiguous. Germline V gives CDR1 SGHNT, CDR2 YYREEE (reference sequence). The V and J ends lost 6 bases and 2 bases respectively, with 24 bases between them. The CDR3 has 17 residues. CDR3 nucleotide sequence: TGTGCCAGCACCTCACCCGGACGTGGTACGCGAACCTACGAGCAGTACGTC. Amino acids: CASTSPGRGTRTYEQYV.

This clonotype was picked up one time. This chain connects TRBV30 to TRBJ2-5; D is perhaps TRBD2 (5 bases). CDR1 GTSNPN and CDR2 SVGIG come from the germline V gene (reference sequence). V lost 4 bases to trimming and J lost 2 bases, with 11 bases between them. The length of the CDR3 is 13 residues. CDR3 DNA: TGTGCCTGGAACCCCCAGCGGCAAGAGACCCAGTACTTC. Translation: CAWNPQRQETQYF.

This clonotype was seen ten or more times. The V call is TRBV20-1, the J call TRBJ2-3; no clear D gene. Germline V CDR1 and CDR2: DFQATT, SNEGSKA (reference sequence). The CDR3 is made up of 12 amino acids. Trimming removed 3 bases from V and 2 bases from J, with 6 bases in between. CDR3 amino acids: CSASPVTDTQYF. The DNA for the CDR3 is TGCAGTGCTAGTCCAGTCACAGATACGCAGTATTTT.